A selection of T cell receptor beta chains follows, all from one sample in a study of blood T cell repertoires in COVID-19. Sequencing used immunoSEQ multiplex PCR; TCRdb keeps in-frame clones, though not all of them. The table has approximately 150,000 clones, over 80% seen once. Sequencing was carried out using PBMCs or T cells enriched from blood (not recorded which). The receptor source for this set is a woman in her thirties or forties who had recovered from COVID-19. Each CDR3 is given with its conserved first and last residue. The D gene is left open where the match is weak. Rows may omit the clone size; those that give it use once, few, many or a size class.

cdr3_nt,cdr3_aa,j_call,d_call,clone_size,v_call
TGCGCCAGCAGCTTGACTCCTGACTTGAACTACGAGCAGTACTTC,CASSLTPDLNYEQYF,TRBJ2-7,.,.,TRBV5-1
TGTGCCAGCAGTGACAGGGGTAACACTGAAGCTTTCTTT,CASSDRGNTEAFF,TRBJ1-1,.,.,TRBV25-1
TGTGCCAGCAGCACACTAGCGGGAGTTCCCGGGGAGCTGTTTTTT,CASSTLAGVPGELFF,TRBJ2-2,TRBD2,.,TRBV7-3
TGTGCCAGCAGCTTAGATGGCTTCAACAATGAGCAGTTCTTC,CASSLDGFNNEQFF,TRBJ2-1,.,.,TRBV7-9
TGTGCCAGCGAGACAGTGGCTAATGAAAAACTGTTTTTT,CASETVANEKLFF,TRBJ1-4,.,once,TRBV21-1
TGTGCCAGTAGCAACGCCACTCAGCAGGGTAAGACCCAGCATTTT,CASSNATQQGKTQHF,TRBJ1-5,.,.,TRBV19
TGTGCCAGCAGCTTAGGAATAGCGGGAGCAGGAGAGACCCAGTACTTC,CASSLGIAGAGETQYF,TRBJ2-5,TRBD2,.,TRBV7-9
TGCGCCAGCAGCTTGGACAGGCGATCCTACGAGCAGTACTTC,CASSLDRRSYEQYF,TRBJ2-7,.,.,TRBV5-1
TGCGCCAGCAGCTTACTAGCGGGGCCCAACTACGAGCAGTACTTC,CASSLLAGPNYEQYF,TRBJ2-7,TRBD2,.,TRBV5-1
TGTGCCAGCGGGAAGACAGGACTCTCTGGAAACACCATATATTTT,CASGKTGLSGNTIYF,TRBJ1-3,.,.,TRBV2
TGTGCCAGCACCCAACAGGGGGCGCTTAGCACAGATACGCAGTATTTT,CASTQQGALSTDTQYF,TRBJ2-3,TRBD1,.,TRBV5-5
TGTGCCTTGACCGGGACTTTATTTAACTATGGCTACACCTTC,CALTGTLFNYGYTF,TRBJ1-2,.,.,TRBV30
TGCAGCGTTCGACCGGGGGGCGGAGGAAACACTGAAGCTTTCTTT,CSVRPGGGGNTEAFF,TRBJ1-1,.,.,TRBV29-1
TGCAGCGTTGATAGTTGGGAGGGGGATCGGATGGCCTCTAACTATGGCTACACCTTC,CSVDSWEGDRMASNYGYTF,TRBJ1-2,.,.,TRBV29-1
TGTGCCAGCAGTCTTCTCAATGAGCAGTTCTTC,CASSLLNEQFF,TRBJ2-1,.,.,TRBV28
TGTGCCAGCGAACTAGCGCACTACTCTGGGGAGACCCAGTACTTC,CASELAHYSGETQYF,TRBJ2-5,TRBD2,.,TRBV6-4
TGCGCCAGCAGGGATATGACCGGGACTCTGGGAGAGGAAAAACTGTTTTTT,CASRDMTGTLGEEKLFF,TRBJ1-4,.,.,TRBV4-1
TGTGCCGGAGAGCGGGGTACTAATGAAAAACTGTTTTTT,CAGERGTNEKLFF,TRBJ1-4,.,.,TRBV30
TGTGCCAGCAGTTCAACACGGACTGTAGCCAAAAACATTCAGTACTTC,CASSSTRTVAKNIQYF,TRBJ2-4,.,once,TRBV28
TGTGCCTGGAGTCCTTACCAGGGTGGATTTGAGGGAAACACCATATATTTT,CAWSPYQGGFEGNTIYF,TRBJ1-3,.,.,TRBV30
TGCGCCAGCAGTCAGGGGGGAGAGACCCAGTACTTC,CASSQGGETQYF,TRBJ2-5,.,.,TRBV5-1
TGTGCCAACCTCGGGGGAGACCGATCTGGGGCCAACGTCCTGACTTTC,CANLGGDRSGANVLTF,TRBJ2-6,.,.,TRBV19
TGTGCCAGCAGCCTCACTAGCGGGAGGGTCTCCGGGGAGCTGTTTTTT,CASSLTSGRVSGELFF,TRBJ2-2,TRBD2,.,TRBV7-9
TGTGCCAGTAGCCTTGGACAGTTTGGAAAAGCTAACTATGGCTACACCTTC,CASSLGQFGKANYGYTF,TRBJ1-2,.,few,TRBV19
TGTGCCAGCAGTTATCGGGACAGGGGCAATCAGCCCCAGCATTTT,CASSYRDRGNQPQHF,TRBJ1-5,TRBD1,.,TRBV6-2/TRBV6-3
TGTGCCAGCAGCTTGGCCTTTATATTTAGAGATGAGCAGTTCTTC,CASSLAFIFRDEQFF,TRBJ2-1,.,.,TRBV5-8
TGTGCCATCAGTCCCAGGGGATCCTATAATTCACCCCTCCACTTT,CAISPRGSYNSPLHF,TRBJ1-6,.,.,TRBV10-3
TGTGCCAGCAGCCAAGGGGCAGCTGGACTCCTTCGGACTGAAGCTTTCTTT,CASSQGAAGLLRTEAFF,TRBJ1-1,.,.,TRBV3-1/TRBV3-2
TGTGCCAGCAGACGGGACAGTCTTCCTAATTCACCCCTCCACTTT,CASRRDSLPNSPLHF,TRBJ1-6,TRBD1,.,TRBV6-5
TGTGCCAGCAGCTCCCGGGGTTATCGGGGCAATCAGCCCCAGCATTTT,CASSSRGYRGNQPQHF,TRBJ1-5,.,few,TRBV7-3
TGTGCCAGCAGCCCCGGGTCTGGAAACACCATATATTTT,CASSPGSGNTIYF,TRBJ1-3,.,few,TRBV4-2
TGTGCCAGCAGTTACTCGAGGAGTAGCTCCTACGAGCAGTACTTC,CASSYSRSSSYEQYF,TRBJ2-7,.,.,TRBV6-2/TRBV6-3
TGTGCCAGCAGCTTTGAACGGAGAGAGACCCAGTACTTC,CASSFERRETQYF,TRBJ2-5,.,few,TRBV11-2
TGTGCCATCAGACCGGGACAGGGTATGGGGACTAATGAAAAACTGTTTTTT,CAIRPGQGMGTNEKLFF,TRBJ1-4,TRBD1,few,TRBV10-3
TGTGCCAGCAGCCCGAGACAGGGGGGAGCTAACTATGGCTACACCTTC,CASSPRQGGANYGYTF,TRBJ1-2,TRBD1,few,TRBV7-6
TGTGCCAGCAGTCTCCTGGACAGAAACTCCTACGAGCAGTACTTC,CASSLLDRNSYEQYF,TRBJ2-7,.,.,TRBV6-6
TGTGCCAGCAGCCAAAGGAGCTATGGCTACACCTTC,CASSQRSYGYTF,TRBJ1-2,.,.,TRBV14
TGTGCCAGCAGCTCCAGGGGTCATTTCGGGGAGCTGTTTTTT,CASSSRGHFGELFF,TRBJ2-2,.,.,TRBV3-1/TRBV3-2
TGTGCCAGCAGTTACCCGGGGGGCGGGGACACAGATACGCAGTATTTT,CASSYPGGGDTDTQYF,TRBJ2-3,.,.,TRBV6-6
TGTGCCAGCAGTAACAGGGGGCGGACTGAAGCTTTCTTT,CASSNRGRTEAFF,TRBJ1-1,TRBD1,.,TRBV14
TGTGCCAGCTCACCCAGACAGGGGGGCTCTGGAAACACCATATATTTT,CASSPRQGGSGNTIYF,TRBJ1-3,TRBD1,.,TRBV18
TGTGCCAGCTCAAGACAGGGTGGAGACGAGCAGTACTTC,CASSRQGGDEQYF,TRBJ2-7,TRBD1,.,TRBV18
TGTGCCACAGGCAGGGGGGAGACCCAGTACTTC,CATGRGETQYF,TRBJ2-5,TRBD1,once,TRBV7-9
TGTGCCTGGAGTGCTCAGACAGGGCCCTATGGCTACACCTTC,CAWSAQTGPYGYTF,TRBJ1-2,TRBD1,once,TRBV30
TGCGCCAGCAGGTCCCGGGAAAATGAGCAGTTCTTC,CASRSRENEQFF,TRBJ2-1,.,.,TRBV5-1
TGTGCCAGCAGCGCCACTGGACAGGGAGAAGCTTTCTTT,CASSATGQGEAFF,TRBJ1-1,TRBD1,few,TRBV7-3
TGCGCCAGCAGCTCGGACAGGGGATACCCTGAAGCTTTCTTT,CASSSDRGYPEAFF,TRBJ1-1,TRBD1,.,TRBV5-1
TGTGCCAGCAGACCTAGCGGAAACACAGATACGCAGTATTTT,CASRPSGNTDTQYF,TRBJ2-3,TRBD2,once,TRBV3-1/TRBV3-2
TGCGCCAGCAGAAAAGCGGGGACAGGTCGGGATGAGCAGTTCTTC,CASRKAGTGRDEQFF,TRBJ2-1,.,.,TRBV5-1
TGTGCTAGTGGCCTTCTAATCGGGACAGAGAATAGCAATCAGCCCCAGCATTTT,CASGLLIGTENSNQPQHF,TRBJ1-5,TRBD1,.,TRBV12-5
TGCAGCGTTGGGACAGGGAGTGAAAAACTGTTTTTT,CSVGTGSEKLFF,TRBJ1-4,TRBD1,.,TRBV29-1